These T cell receptor beta chains were read from a single sample in a study of tumor-infiltrating lymphocytes in localized non-small cell lung cancer. Profiling relied on immunoSEQ multiplex PCR, and the TCRdb table lists in-frame clones only, not all of them. The sample contains 13,000 or so clones, 74% of which appear only once. Sequenced: uninvolved lung tissue not adjacent to the tumor. The origin of the receptors is a human donor with non-small cell lung cancer. Both conserved end residues are part of each CDR3. The D gene is left open where the match is weak. Only some rows state a clone size, as once, few, many or a class for expanded clones.

j_gene	v_gene	d_gene	abundance	CDR3nt	CDR3aa
TRBJ2-1	TRBV11-3	-	-	TGTGCCAGCAGCTTTTACTCTAGCAGTTCCTACAATGAGCAGTTCTTC	CASSFYSSSSYNEQFF
TRBJ2-1	TRBV29-1	-	-	TGCAGCGTCTCCGGGACGAACTACAATGAGCAGTTCTTC	CSVSGTNYNEQFF
TRBJ2-7	TRBV30	TRBD2	-	TGTGCCTCGGGACTACCCCCCTCGATAGAGCAGTACTTC	CASGLPPSIEQYF
TRBJ1-4	TRBV12-2	-	-	TGTGCAAGTGCCCCAGGGGCACCTAATGAAAAACTGTTTTTT	CASAPGAPNEKLFF
TRBJ2-7	TRBV6-1	TRBD1	-	TGTGCCGGGTCGTCCGGGACAGGGGGCGGCGAGCAGTACTTC	CAGSSGTGGGEQYF
TRBJ2-5	TRBV6-6	-	-	TGTGCCAGCAGTTACTCTTGGGGGGGGCGCCAAGAGACCCAGTACTTC	CASSYSWGGRQETQYF
TRBJ2-6	TRBV25-1	-	few	TGTGCCAGCAACGCAGGGGCCAACGTCCTGACTTTC	CASNAGANVLTF
TRBJ1-1	TRBV5-6	-	few	TGTGCCAACACGCCAGACAAGAACACTGAAGCTTTCTTT	CANTPDKNTEAFF
TRBJ2-5	TRBV29-1	TRBD2	-	TGCAGCGCTATTAGCGGGGACGATGGGGCCCAGTACTTC	CSAISGDDGAQYF
TRBJ2-1	TRBV11-2	-	-	TGTGCCAGCAGCCACCGCGCACGGGGGATGTACAATGAGCAGTTCTTC	CASSHRARGMYNEQFF
TRBJ2-3	TRBV11-3	-	-	TGTGCCAGCAGCTTAGCTGGCGGGTTCGGCACAGATACGCAGTATTTT	CASSLAGGFGTDTQYF
TRBJ1-1	TRBV30	-	-	TGTGCCTGGACGGGATCTGAGATCGCCCGGGCTTTCTTT	CAWTGSEIARAFF
TRBJ2-7	TRBV7-2	TRBD1	-	TGTGCCAGCAGCTTACGCGGGACAGGGGCCTACGAGCAGTACTTC	CASSLRGTGAYEQYF
TRBJ2-7	TRBV10-3	TRBD1	-	TGTGCCACCTCCCCGGGACAGGGCGTGGAGCAGTACTTC	CATSPGQGVEQYF
TRBJ2-2	TRBV9	TRBD2	-	TGTGCCAGCAGCGAAGCGGGAGGGCACACCGGGGAGCTGTTTTTT	CASSEAGGHTGELFF
TRBJ2-2	TRBV28	-	-	TGTGCCAGCAGGTCGCAGGGGTACGGGGAGCTGTTTTTT	CASRSQGYGELFF
TRBJ2-7	TRBV7-8	TRBD1	-	TGTGCCAGCAGGGGACAGGGCTACGAGCAGTACTTC	CASRGQGYEQYF
TRBJ2-7	TRBV5-1	-	-	TGCGCCAGCAGCTGGGGACTCACAGGGAGTCGGAACGAGCAGTACTTC	CASSWGLTGSRNEQYF
TRBJ2-5	TRBV28	-	once	TGTGCCAGCAGTTTATCCGGACGCTACCAAGAGACCCAGTACTTC	CASSLSGRYQETQYF
TRBJ2-1	TRBV6-1	-	-	TGTGCCAGCAGCGCACAGTACAATGAGCAGTTCTTC	CASSAQYNEQFF
TRBJ1-6	TRBV7-2	-	few	TGTGCCAGCAGCGGTCAGGGGTCCTCCAATTCACCCCTCCACTTT	CASSGQGSSNSPLHF
TRBJ1-5	TRBV6-4	-	-	TGTGCCAGCAGTGAGACAGAATATCAGCCCCAGCATTTT	CASSETEYQPQHF
TRBJ2-1	TRBV5-8	-	-	TGTGCCAGCAGTTACGGGACTCCTAATGAGCAGTTCTTC	CASSYGTPNEQFF
TRBJ1-4	TRBV9	-	-	TGTGCCAGCAGCGTAGGTGGGGAGACTAATGAAAAACTGTTTTTT	CASSVGGETNEKLFF
TRBJ2-1	TRBV5-6	-	-	TGTGCCAGCAGCCCGCGGCCTAGTAATGAGCAGTTCTTC	CASSPRPSNEQFF
TRBJ2-3	TRBV5-1	-	-	TGCGCCAGCAACATCTCCCCCCGCGATACGCAGTATTTT	CASNISPRDTQYF
TRBJ2-2	TRBV6-4	TRBD1	-	TGTGCCAGCAGTGAGACGACAGGGGTCGGGACCGGGGAGCTGTTTTTT	CASSETTGVGTGELFF
TRBJ2-1	TRBV11-2	-	-	TGTGCCAGCAGCTCGGCTTTCGGGGCCAATGAGCAGTTCTTC	CASSSAFGANEQFF
TRBJ1-2	TRBV6-6	-	few	TGTGCCAGCACCGAAGGACCCCCCCGGGGCTATGGCTACACCTTC	CASTEGPPRGYGYTF
TRBJ2-1	TRBV29-1	-	-	TGCAGCGTTGAAGTGGGCCTATACAATGAGCAGTTCTTC	CSVEVGLYNEQFF
TRBJ1-1	TRBV5-5	-	-	TGTGCCAGCAGCGCGGACGCTCCTGAAGCTTTCTTT	CASSADAPEAFF
TRBJ2-2	TRBV6-6	-	-	TGTGCCAGCAGTCGCCTGGACGGAAACACCGGGGAGCTGTTTTTT	CASSRLDGNTGELFF
TRBJ2-1	TRBV20-1	-	-	TGCAGTGCTAGAGATCTAGGTGAGCAGTTCTTC	CSARDLGEQFF
TRBJ2-7	TRBV11-3	-	-	TGTGCCAGCAGCTTAGGTCCCCTCTACGAGCAGTACTTC	CASSLGPLYEQYF
TRBJ2-2	TRBV5-6	TRBD2	-	TGTGCCAGCAGCTTGGAAGGGCTAGCGGGAGTAACCGGGGAGCTGTTTTTT	CASSLEGLAGVTGELFF
TRBJ2-7	TRBV2	-	few	TGTGCCAGCAGTGGGACGGACTCCTACGAGCAGTACTTC	CASSGTDSYEQYF